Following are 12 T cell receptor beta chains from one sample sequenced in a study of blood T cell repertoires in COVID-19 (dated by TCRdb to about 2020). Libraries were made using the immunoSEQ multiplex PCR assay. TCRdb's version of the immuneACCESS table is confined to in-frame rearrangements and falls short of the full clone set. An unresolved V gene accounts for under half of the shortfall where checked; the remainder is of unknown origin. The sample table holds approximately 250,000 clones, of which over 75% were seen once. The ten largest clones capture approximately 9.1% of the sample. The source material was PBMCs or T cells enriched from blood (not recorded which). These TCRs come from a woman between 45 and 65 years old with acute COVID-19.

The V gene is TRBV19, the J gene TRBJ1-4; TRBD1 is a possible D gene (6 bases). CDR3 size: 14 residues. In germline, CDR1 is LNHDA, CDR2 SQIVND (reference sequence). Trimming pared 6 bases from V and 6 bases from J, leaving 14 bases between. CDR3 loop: CASRDQGLDEKLFF. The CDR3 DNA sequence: TGTGCCAGTAGGGATCAGGGGCTTGATGAAAAACTGTTTTTT.

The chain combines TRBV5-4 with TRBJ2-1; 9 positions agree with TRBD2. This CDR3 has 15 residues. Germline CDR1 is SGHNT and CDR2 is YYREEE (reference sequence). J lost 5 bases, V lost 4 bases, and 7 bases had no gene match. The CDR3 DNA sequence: TGTGCCAGCAGCGAGGGCGGGGGGGCTAACAATGAGCAGTTCTTC. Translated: CASSEGGGANNEQFF.

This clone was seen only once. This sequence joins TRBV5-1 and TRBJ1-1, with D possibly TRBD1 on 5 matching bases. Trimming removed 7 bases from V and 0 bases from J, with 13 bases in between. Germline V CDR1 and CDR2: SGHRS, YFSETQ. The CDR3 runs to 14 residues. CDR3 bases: TGCGCCAGCCGCGTTGGGACTATGAACACTGAAGCTTTCTTT. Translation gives CASRVGTMNTEAFF.

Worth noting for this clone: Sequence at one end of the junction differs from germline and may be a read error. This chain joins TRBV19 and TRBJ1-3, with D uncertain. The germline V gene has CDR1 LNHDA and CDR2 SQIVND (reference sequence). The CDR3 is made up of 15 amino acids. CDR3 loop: CASKEERDSGNTIYF. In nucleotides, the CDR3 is TGTGCAAGTAAGGAGGAACGGGACTCTGGAAACACCATATATTTT.

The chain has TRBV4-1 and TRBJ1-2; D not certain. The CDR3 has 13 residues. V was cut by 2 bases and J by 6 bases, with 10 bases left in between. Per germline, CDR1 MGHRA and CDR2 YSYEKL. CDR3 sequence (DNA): TGCGCCAGCAGCCAAACGAGAACCCATGGCTACACCTTC. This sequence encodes CASSQTRTHGYTF.

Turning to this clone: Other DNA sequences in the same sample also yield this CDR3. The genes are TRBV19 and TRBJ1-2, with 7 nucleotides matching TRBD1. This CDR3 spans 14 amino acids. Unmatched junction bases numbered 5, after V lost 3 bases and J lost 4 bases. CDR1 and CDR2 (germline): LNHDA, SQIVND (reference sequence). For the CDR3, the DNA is TGTGCCAGTAGTATGGGCCAGGGGGGCTATGGCTACACCTTC. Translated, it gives CASSMGQGGYGYTF.

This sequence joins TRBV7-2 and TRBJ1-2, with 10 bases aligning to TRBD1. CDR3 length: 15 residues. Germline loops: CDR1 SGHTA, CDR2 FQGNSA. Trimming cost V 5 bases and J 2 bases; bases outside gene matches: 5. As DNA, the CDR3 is TGTGCCAGCAGCGGTGAGGGACAGGGGAACTATGGCTACACCTTC. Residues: CASSGEGQGNYGYTF.

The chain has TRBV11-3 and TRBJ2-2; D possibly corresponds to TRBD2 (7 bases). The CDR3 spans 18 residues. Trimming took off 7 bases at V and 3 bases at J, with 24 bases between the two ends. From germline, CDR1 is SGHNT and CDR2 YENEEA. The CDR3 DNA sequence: TGTGCCAGCACCATTCAGCACGGGGGGCCGATTCACACCGGGGAGCTGTTTTTT. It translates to CASTIQHGGPIHTGELFF.

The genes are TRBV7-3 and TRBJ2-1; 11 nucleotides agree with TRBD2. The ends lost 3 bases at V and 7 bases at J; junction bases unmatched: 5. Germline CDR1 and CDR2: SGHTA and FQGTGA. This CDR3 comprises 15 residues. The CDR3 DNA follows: TGTGCCAGCAGCTTGGTAGCGGGGGGGCTAAATGAGCAGTTCTTC. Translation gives CASSLVAGGLNEQFF.

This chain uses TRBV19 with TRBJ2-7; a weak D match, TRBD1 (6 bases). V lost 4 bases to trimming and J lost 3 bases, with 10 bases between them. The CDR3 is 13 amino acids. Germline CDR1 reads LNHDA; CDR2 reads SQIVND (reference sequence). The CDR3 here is CASSKGQDYEQYF. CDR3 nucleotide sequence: TGTGCCAGTAGTAAGGGACAAGACTACGAGCAGTACTTC.

The CDR3 sequence is CASSSRGPGGTVGGETQYF. The CDR3 DNA reads TGTGCCAGCAGCTCCAGGGGCCCTGGGGGGACAGTTGGGGGAGAGACCCAGTACTTC. This sequence joins TRBV7-2 and TRBJ2-5; tentatively, D is TRBD1 (7 bases). The CDR3 contains 19 residues. The germline V and J ends were trimmed by 4 bases and 4 bases, with 28 bases remaining between them. Germline V gene sequence: CDR1 SGHTA, CDR2 FQGNSA.

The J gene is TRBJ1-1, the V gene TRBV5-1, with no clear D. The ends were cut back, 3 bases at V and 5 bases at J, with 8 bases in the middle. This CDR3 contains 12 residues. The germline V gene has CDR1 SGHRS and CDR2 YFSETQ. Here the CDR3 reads CASSWAGTEAFF. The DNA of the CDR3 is TGCGCCAGCAGCTGGGCCGGAACTGAAGCTTTCTTT.